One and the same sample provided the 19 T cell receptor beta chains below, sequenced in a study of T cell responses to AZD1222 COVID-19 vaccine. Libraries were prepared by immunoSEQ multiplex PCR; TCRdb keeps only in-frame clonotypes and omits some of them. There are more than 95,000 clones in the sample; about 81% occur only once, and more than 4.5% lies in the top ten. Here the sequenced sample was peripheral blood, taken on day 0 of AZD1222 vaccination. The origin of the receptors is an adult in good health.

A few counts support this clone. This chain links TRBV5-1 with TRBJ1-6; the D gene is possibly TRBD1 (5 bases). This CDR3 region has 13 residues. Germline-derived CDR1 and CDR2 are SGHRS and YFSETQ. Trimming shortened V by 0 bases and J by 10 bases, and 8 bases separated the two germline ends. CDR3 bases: TGCGCCAGCAGCTTGGAGAGGGACTCACCCCTCCACTTT. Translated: CASSLERDSPLHF.

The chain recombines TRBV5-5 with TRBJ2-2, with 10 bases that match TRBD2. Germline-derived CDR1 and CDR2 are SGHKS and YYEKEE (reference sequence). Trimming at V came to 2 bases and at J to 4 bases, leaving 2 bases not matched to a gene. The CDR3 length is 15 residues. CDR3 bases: TGTGCCAGCAGCTTTCTAGCGGGGGCCACCGGGGAGCTGTTTTTT. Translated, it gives CASSFLAGATGELFF.

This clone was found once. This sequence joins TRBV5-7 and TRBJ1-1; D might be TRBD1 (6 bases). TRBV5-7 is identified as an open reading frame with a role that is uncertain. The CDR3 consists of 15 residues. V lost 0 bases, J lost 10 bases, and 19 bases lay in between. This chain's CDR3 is CASSLGAGERKGAFF. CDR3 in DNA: TGTGCCAGCAGCTTGGGTGCAGGGGAGAGGAAGGGAGCTTTCTTT.

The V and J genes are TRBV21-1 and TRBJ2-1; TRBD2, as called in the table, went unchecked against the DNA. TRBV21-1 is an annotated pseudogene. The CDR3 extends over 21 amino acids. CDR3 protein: CASSRPSVRGGAVSSYNEQFF. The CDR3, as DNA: TGTGCCAGCAGCCGGCCTTCAGTACGCGGGGGGGCCGTGAGCTCCTACAATGAGCAGTTCTTC.

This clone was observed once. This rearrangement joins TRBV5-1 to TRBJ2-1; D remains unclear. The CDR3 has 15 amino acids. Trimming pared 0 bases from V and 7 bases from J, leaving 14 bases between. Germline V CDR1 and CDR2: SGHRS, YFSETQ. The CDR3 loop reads CASSLGRPPFNEQFF. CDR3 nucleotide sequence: TGCGCCAGCAGCTTGGGGCGACCCCCCTTTAATGAGCAGTTCTTC.

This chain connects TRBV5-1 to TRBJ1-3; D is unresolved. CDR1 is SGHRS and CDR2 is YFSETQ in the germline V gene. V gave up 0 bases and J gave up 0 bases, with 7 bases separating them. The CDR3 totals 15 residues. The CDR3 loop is CASSLAEFSGNTIYF. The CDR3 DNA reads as TGCGCCAGCAGCTTGGCGGAATTCTCTGGAAACACCATATATTTT. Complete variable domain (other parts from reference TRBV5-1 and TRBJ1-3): KAGVTQTPRYLIKTRGQQVTLSCSPISGHRSVSWYQQTPGQGLQFLFEYFSETQRNKGNFPGRFSGRQFSNSRSEMNVSTLELGDSALYLCASSLAEFSGNTIYFGEGSWLTVV.

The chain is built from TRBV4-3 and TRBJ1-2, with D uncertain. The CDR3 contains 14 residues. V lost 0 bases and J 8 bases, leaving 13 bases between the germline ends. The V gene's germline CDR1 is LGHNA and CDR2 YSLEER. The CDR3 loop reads CASSQDRGTGGYTF. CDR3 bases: TGCGCCAGCAGCCAAGACCGGGGTACGGGAGGCTACACCTTC.

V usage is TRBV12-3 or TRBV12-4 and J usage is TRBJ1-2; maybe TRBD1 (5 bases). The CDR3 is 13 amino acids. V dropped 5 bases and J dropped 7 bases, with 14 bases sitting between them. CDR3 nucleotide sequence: TGTGCCAGCAGTCCCGCGGGGGTGCGTGGCTACACCTTC. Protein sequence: CASSPAGVRGYTF.

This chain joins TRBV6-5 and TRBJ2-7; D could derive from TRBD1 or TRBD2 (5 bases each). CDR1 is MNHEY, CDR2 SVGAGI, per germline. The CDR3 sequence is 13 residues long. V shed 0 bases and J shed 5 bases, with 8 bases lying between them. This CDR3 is CASSYSGVHEQYF. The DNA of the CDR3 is TGTGCCAGCAGTTACTCGGGGGTCCACGAGCAGTACTTC.

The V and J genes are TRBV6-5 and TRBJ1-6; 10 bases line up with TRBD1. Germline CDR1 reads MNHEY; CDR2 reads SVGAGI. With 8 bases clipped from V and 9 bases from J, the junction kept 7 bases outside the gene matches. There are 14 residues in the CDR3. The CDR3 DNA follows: TGTGCCAGCTCCGGGACAGGGGTTTTTTCACCCCTCCACTTT. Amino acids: CASSGTGVFSPLHF.

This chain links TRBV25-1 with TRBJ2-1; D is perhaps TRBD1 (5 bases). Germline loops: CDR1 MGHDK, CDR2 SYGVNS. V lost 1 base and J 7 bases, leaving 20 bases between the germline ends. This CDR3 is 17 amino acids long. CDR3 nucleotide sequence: TGTGCCAGCAGTGAATTTGGTATGGCAGGGTCGAGGAATGAGCAGTTCTTC. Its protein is CASSEFGMAGSRNEQFF.

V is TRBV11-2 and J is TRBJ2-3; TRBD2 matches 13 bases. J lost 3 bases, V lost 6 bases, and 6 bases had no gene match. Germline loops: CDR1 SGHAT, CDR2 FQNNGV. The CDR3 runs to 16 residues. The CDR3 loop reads CASSLLGLAGTDTQYF. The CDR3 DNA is TGTGCCAGCAGTCTTTTGGGACTAGCGGGGACAGATACGCAGTATTTT.

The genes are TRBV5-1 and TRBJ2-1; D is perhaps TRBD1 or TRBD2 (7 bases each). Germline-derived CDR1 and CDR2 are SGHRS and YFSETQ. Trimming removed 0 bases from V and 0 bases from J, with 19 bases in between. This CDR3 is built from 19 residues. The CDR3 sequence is CASSLAVGGGGTSYNEQFF. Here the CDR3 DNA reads TGCGCCAGCAGCTTGGCGGTAGGGGGCGGGGGAACCTCCTACAATGAGCAGTTCTTC.

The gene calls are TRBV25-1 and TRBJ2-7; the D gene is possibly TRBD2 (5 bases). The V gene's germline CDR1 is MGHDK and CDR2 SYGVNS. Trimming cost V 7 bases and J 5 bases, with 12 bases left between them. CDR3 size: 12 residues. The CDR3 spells CASNRGTHEQYF. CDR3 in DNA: TGTGCCAGCAATCGGGGTACCCACGAGCAGTACTTC.

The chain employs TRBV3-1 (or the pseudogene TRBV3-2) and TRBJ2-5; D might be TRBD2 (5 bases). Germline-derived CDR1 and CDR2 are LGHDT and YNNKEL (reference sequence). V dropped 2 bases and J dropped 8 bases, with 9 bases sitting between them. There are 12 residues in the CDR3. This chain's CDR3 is CASSQREGTQYF. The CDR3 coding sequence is TGTGCCAGCAGCCAAAGAGAGGGCACCCAGTACTTC.

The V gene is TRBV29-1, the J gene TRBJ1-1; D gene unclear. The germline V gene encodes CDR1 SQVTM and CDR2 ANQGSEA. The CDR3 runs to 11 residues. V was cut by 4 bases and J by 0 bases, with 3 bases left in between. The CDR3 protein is CSVVVNTEAFF. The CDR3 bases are TGCAGCGTTGTAGTGAACACTGAAGCTTTCTTT.

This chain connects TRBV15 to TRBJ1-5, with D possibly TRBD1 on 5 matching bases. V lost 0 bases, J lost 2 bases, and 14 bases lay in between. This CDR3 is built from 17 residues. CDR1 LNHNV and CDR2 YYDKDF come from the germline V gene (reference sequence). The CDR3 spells CATSREEGARGNQPQHF. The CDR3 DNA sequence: TGTGCCACCAGCAGAGAGGAAGGGGCGCGGGGCAATCAGCCCCAGCATTTT.

CDR3 sequence: CASSRDYNEQFF. The CDR3 coding sequence is TGTGCCAGCAGCCGGGACTACAATGAGCAGTTCTTC. The V call is TRBV3-1 (or the pseudogene TRBV3-2), the J call TRBJ2-1; D uncertain. V lost 4 bases to trimming and J lost 3 bases, with 4 bases between them. The CDR3 totals 12 residues. Germline V gene sequence: CDR1 LGHDT, CDR2 YNNKEL (reference sequence).

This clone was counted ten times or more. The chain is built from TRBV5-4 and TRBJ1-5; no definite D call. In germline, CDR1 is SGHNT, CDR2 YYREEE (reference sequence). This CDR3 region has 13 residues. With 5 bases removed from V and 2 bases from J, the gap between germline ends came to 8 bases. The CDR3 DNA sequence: TGTGCCAGCAGTCGCGGCGGCAATCAGCCCCAGCATTTT. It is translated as CASSRGGNQPQHF. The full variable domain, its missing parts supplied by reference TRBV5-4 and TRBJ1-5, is ETGVTQSPTHLIKTRGQQVTLRCSSQSGHNTVSWYQQALGQGPQFIFQYYREEENGRGNFPPRFSGLQFPNYSSELNVNALELDDSALYLCASSRGGNQPQHFGDGTRLSIL.